The TCR beta chain described here comes from a study of shared clonotypes between healthy human individuals. General observations from the study: The study found lower generation probabilities in non-shared clonotypes than in those shared by all four donors.

For this clone: Its antigen is unknown.

Profiling relied on immunoSEQ multiplex PCR, and the TCRdb table lists in-frame clones only, not all of them. The repertoire includes about 2.3 million clones, just over 90% of them detected once, and 0.39% sits in the top ten. The authors divided CD4+ cells into CD45RA+ naive and CD45RA-negative memory subsets. J lost 2 bases, V lost 6 bases, and 9 bases had no gene match. There are 16 residues in the CDR3. CDR1 ENHRY and CDR2 SYGVKD come from the germline V gene. The clonotype was recovered from a man between 18 and 29 years old in good health. Some clones in this sample may be carry-over from other donors' samples. The V gene is TRBV10-3, the J gene TRBJ2-1; 8 bases are a match to TRBD1. Sequencing was done on a sample of naive CD4+ T cells from PBMCs. Subset indicated: CD45RA+ positively selected. CDR3 in DNA: TGTGCCATCAGCCCAGGGGGCGGGACGACCTACAATGAGCAGTTCTTC. This codes for CAISPGGGTTYNEQFF.